The rows below give T cell receptor beta chains drawn from one sample of a study of early T cells in non-severe SARS-CoV-2 infection. TCRdb re-derived calls from the 5' RACE reads in MiXCR, one entry per CDR3 protein. The profile shows tens of thousands of distinct CDR3 sequences, around 5.6% of them singletons. Sequencing was carried out using whole blood. Receptors originate from an adult who was a healthcare worker with PCR-confirmed SARS-CoV-2 infection or an uninfected control (not recorded which). CDR3s include the opening cysteine and the closing phenylalanine or tryptophan. The D gene is left open where the match is weak. Rows give clone size only sometimes, using once, few, many, or a class for an expanded clone.

TRBD1 TRBJ2-3 TRBV6-2/TRBV6-3 many CAIRDRVVGWDTQYF TGTGCCATACGCGACAGGGTCGTTGGTTGGGATACGCAGTATTTT
TRBD1 TRBJ2-1 TRBV30 many CAWSFMGQDEQFF TGTGCCTGGAGTTTTATGGGACAGGATGAGCAGTTCTTC
- TRBJ1-1 TRBV5-1 many CASSRAGVGLNTEAFF TGCGCCAGCAGCCGGGCTGGTGTGGGGCTGAACACTGAAGCTTTCTTT
- TRBJ1-2 TRBV2 few CASRPLIVGYTF TGTGCCAGCAGGCCTTTGATAGTCGGCTACACCTTC
- TRBJ2-2 TRBV4-3 - CASGWGQTNTGELFF TGCGCCAGCGGATGGGGGCAAACTAACACCGGGGAGCTGTTTTTT
- TRBJ2-2 TRBV20-1 many CSARGPPNTGELFF TGCAGTGCTAGAGGCCCGCCGAACACCGGGGAGCTGTTTTTT
TRBD2 TRBJ2-5 TRBV20-1 many CSAELAGAETQYF TGCAGCGCAGAACTAGCGGGGGCGGAGACCCAGTACTTC
- TRBJ2-5 TRBV5-4 many CASSSRDVQETQYF TGTGCCAGCAGCTCCCGGGACGTTCAAGAGACCCAGTACTTC
TRBD1 TRBJ2-1 TRBV29-1 many CSVGNKWGDRVYEQFF TGCAGCGTTGGCAATAAATGGGGAGACAGGGTGTATGAGCAGTTCTTC
TRBD1 TRBJ2-6 TRBV11-2 many CASSLTGVGANVLTF TGTGCCAGCAGCTTGACAGGGGTCGGGGCCAACGTCCTGACTTTC
- TRBJ1-1 TRBV6-6 many CASSRQNMNTEAFF TGTGCCAGCAGTCGACAGAATATGAACACTGAAGCTTTCTTT
TRBD1 TRBJ2-7 TRBV5-1 many CASSLAWDRVQKQYF TGCGCCAGCAGCTTGGCCTGGGACAGGGTACAGAAGCAGTACTTC
- TRBJ2-7 TRBV7-3 - CAIAQGPAYEQYF TGTGCCATCGCCCAGGGGCCCGCCTACGAGCAGTACTTC
- TRBJ2-5 TRBV29-1 few CSVAPQETQYF TGCAGCGTGGCGCCCCAAGAGACCCAGTACTTC
TRBD2 TRBJ2-1 TRBV7-8 few CASSLFTASGRTTADEQFF TGTGCCAGCAGCTTATTTACGGCTAGCGGGAGGACCACAGCGGATGAGCAGTTCTTC
- TRBJ2-3 TRBV12-3/TRBV12-4 many CASTHDTDVHTQYF TGTGCCAGCACCCACGATACAGACGTCCATACGCAGTATTTT
- TRBJ1-6 TRBV5-1 many CASSPGGFNSPLHF TGCGCCAGCAGCCCCGGTGGGTTCAATTCACCCCTCCACTTT
TRBD2 TRBJ2-3 TRBV3-1 few CASSQGLPGGDTQYF TGTGCCAGCAGCCAGGGACTACCCGGTGGAGATACGCAGTATTTT
- TRBJ2-7 TRBV18 many CASSPPFPGESPYEQYF TGTGCCAGCTCACCCCCTTTCCCGGGAGAATCCCCCTACGAGCAGTACTTC
- TRBJ1-6 TRBV20-1 many CSAIRDYNSPLHF TGCAGTGCTATCCGGGACTACAATTCACCCCTCCACTTT
- TRBJ1-2 TRBV29-1 - CSAIGDYGYTF TGCAGCGCTATTGGGGACTATGGCTACACCTTC
- TRBJ2-7 TRBV20-1 many CSARNKPYEQYF TGCAGTGCTAGAAACAAACCCTACGAGCAGTACTTC
- TRBJ2-2 TRBV19 - CASGTENTGELFF TGTGCCAGTGGGACTGAGAACACCGGGGAGCTGTTTTTT
- TRBJ2-5 TRBV14 - CASSQDWGQQETQYF TGTGCCAGCAGCCAAGATTGGGGACAACAAGAGACCCAGTACTTC
TRBD1 TRBJ2-7 TRBV2 many CATGTDSYEQYF TGTGCCACCGGGACAGACAGCTACGAGCAGTACTTC
TRBD1 TRBJ1-6 TRBV7-9 many CASSSHRGHAGSPLHF TGTGCCAGCAGCTCCCACAGGGGACATGCGGGATCACCCCTCCACTTT
- TRBJ1-1 TRBV20-1 - CSARPPTMYNLRAFF TGCAGTGCTAGGCCCCCCACGATGTACAACCTCCGGGCTTTCTTT
TRBD1 TRBJ1-2 TRBV27 many CASSLRGPTGGARIYGYTF TGTGCCAGCAGTTTAAGGGGTCCGACAGGGGGCGCAAGGATATATGGCTACACCTTC
TRBD1 TRBJ1-5 TRBV10-2 few CASRTGSNQPQHF TGCGCCAGCAGGACAGGGAGCAATCAGCCCCAGCATTTT
- TRBJ2-5 TRBV12-3/TRBV12-4 many CASSLKETQYF TGTGCCAGCAGTCTGAAAGAGACCCAGTACTTC
TRBD2 TRBJ2-7 TRBV10-3 - CATEAGGPQYF TGTGCCACCGAGGCGGGAGGGCCGCAGTACTTC
- TRBJ1-2 TRBV5-5 - CASSMNMPNCGYTF TGTGCCAGCAGCATGAATATGCCCAACTGTGGCTACACCTTC
- TRBJ2-5 TRBV28 - CASSSRAPQETQYF TGTGCCAGCAGCTCCCGGGCCCCACAAGAGACCCAGTACTTC
- TRBJ1-3 TRBV20-1 many CSATPGVGNTIYF TGCAGTGCTACACCGGGGGTCGGAAACACCATATATTTT
- TRBJ1-5 TRBV6-2/TRBV6-3 many CASSLRTQWVNQPQHF TGTGCCAGCAGCCTTCGGACCCAGTGGGTCAATCAGCCCCAGCATTTT
TRBD1 TRBJ2-5 TRBV7-2 many CASSPTGRETQYF TGTGCCAGCAGCCCGACAGGGCGGGAGACCCAGTACTTC
- TRBJ1-3 TRBV6-1 - CASSERVSGNTIYF TGTGCCAGCAGTGAACGAGTCTCTGGAAACACCATATATTTT
- TRBJ2-5 TRBV6-5 many CASSYPTGSGMETQYF TGTGCCAGCAGTTATCCGACAGGATCCGGAATGGAGACCCAGTACTTC
TRBD2 TRBJ2-5 TRBV4-3 many CASSPFGLADEETQYF TGCGCCAGCAGTCCTTTCGGACTAGCGGATGAAGAGACCCAGTACTTC
- TRBJ2-1 TRBV18 many CASSPQPQGGNEQFF TGTGCCAGCTCACCACAACCACAGGGAGGCAATGAGCAGTTCTTC
- TRBJ2-1 TRBV5-5 many CASSLERRHDLSSSYNEQFF TGTGCCAGCAGCTTGGAGAGGCGGCACGACCTTTCCTCCTCCTACAATGAGCAGTTCTTC